This note documents a single T cell receptor (beta chain) sequence. No antigen is known for it. These data come from a study of cytomegalovirus exposure and HLA in healthy donors. The wider study: The study placed 70% to 85% of its 350 to 400 genotyped donors in the Caucasian-associated ancestry cluster.

Regarding the study as a whole: A further, later analysis showed that HLA-associated TCR beta chains (compared with equally common others) were more clonally expanded. According to the study, some 160 TCR beta chains were cytomegalovirus-associated.

This CDR3 contains 15 residues. Trimming stripped 4 bases from V and 3 bases from J, with 15 bases between. The germline V gene encodes CDR1 SGDLS and CDR2 YYNGEE. The PCR contained 60 Vbeta and 13 Jbeta primers. TCRdb's table, derived via immunoSEQ multiplex PCR, lists solely in-frame clones and lacks some. The sample yields around 140,000 clones, 60% to 85% seen once. The chain combines TRBV9 with TRBJ2-3; D perhaps matches TRBD2 (5 bases). The sequenced material came from PBMCs. This TCR came from a woman aged 18-29 years in good health and CMV-seronegative. This CDR3 reads CASSPFGESTDTQYF. DNA of the CDR3: TGTGCCAGCAGCCCCTTTGGGGAGTCGACAGATACGCAGTATTTT.